The source of this T cell receptor beta chain is a study of siplizumab effects on memory and regulatory T cells. Study at large: Mixed lymphocyte reactions were paired, with siplizumab at about 1 ug/mL or without drug.

This clone turned up a few times. Its target is not known. Sequencing used immunoSEQ multiplex PCR; TCRdb keeps in-frame clones, though not all of them. The sample consists of 9,500 or so clones, about 45% of them appearing once. The CDR3 covers 13 residues. Trimming took off 6 bases at V and 3 bases at J, with 8 bases between the two ends. CDR1 is KGHSH, CDR2 LQKENI, per germline. Responder and stimulator cells in the mixed lymphocyte reaction were cultured together for less than 7 days at 37°C. Whole-study results and caveats: No more than a minor fraction of alloreactive clones could be traced back to unstimulated subsets. The suppressive capacity of proliferating Tregs from siplizumab cultures remained unconfirmed. Naive T cells looked more diverse than memory cells and looked like major alloresponse contributors.

The TCR was taken from a human donor in good health; the cells came from an allogeneic mixed lymphocyte reaction. Sequencing was carried out using CFSE-low (dividing) CD4+ T cells sorted from an allogeneic mixed lymphocyte reaction. V gene TRBV18 combines with J gene TRBJ1-4; weak D call: TRBD1 (5 bases). In nucleotides, the CDR3 is TGTGCCAGCTCCCAACAGGCTAATGAAAAACTGTTTTTT. It is translated as CASSQQANEKLFF.